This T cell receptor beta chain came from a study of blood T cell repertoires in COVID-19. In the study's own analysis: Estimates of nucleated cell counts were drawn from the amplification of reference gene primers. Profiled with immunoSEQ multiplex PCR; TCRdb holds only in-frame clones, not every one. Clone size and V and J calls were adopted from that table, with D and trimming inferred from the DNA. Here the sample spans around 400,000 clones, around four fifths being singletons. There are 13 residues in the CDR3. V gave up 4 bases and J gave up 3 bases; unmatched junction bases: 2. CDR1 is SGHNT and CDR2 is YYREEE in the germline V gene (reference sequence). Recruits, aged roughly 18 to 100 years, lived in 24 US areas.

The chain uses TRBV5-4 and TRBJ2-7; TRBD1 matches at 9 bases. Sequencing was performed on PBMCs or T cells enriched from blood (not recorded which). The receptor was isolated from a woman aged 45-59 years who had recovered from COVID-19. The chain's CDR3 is CASSRDRDYEQYF. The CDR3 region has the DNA TGTGCCAGCAGCAGGGACAGGGACTACGAGCAGTACTTC.